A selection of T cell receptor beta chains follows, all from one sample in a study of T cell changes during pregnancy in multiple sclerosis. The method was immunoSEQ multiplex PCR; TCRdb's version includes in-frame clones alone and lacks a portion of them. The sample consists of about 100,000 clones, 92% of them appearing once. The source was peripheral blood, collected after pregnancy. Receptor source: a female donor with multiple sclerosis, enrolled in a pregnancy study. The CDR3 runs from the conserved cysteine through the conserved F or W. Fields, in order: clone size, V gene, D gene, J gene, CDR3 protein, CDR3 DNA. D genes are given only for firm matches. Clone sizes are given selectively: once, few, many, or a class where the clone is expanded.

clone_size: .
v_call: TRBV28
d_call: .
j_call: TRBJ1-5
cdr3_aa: CASSLGGLNQPQHF
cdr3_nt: TGTGCCAGCAGTTTAGGGGGCCTCAATCAGCCCCAGCATTTT

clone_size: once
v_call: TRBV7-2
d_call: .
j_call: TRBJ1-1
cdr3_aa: CASTVDRLGEAFF
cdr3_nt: TGTGCCAGCACCGTTGACAGGTTGGGTGAAGCTTTCTTT

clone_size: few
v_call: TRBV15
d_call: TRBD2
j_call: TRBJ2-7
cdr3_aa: CATSSQAGGPDEQYF
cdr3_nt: TGTGCCACCAGCTCTCAAGCGGGGGGGCCGGACGAGCAGTACTTC

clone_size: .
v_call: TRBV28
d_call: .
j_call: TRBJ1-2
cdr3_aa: CATLRGYNYGYTF
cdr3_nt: TGTGCCACCTTAAGGGGTTATAACTATGGCTACACCTTC

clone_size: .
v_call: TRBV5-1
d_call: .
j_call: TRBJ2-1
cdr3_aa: CASSLDRAYEQFF
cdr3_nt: TGCGCCAGCAGCTTGGACAGGGCCTATGAGCAGTTCTTC

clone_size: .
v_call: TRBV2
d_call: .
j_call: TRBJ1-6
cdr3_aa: CASSEARGLAPLHF
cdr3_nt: TGTGCCAGCAGTGAAGCTAGGGGACTGGCACCCCTCCACTTT

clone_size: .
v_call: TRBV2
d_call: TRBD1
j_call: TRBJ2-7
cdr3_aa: CASSSDRAHEQYF
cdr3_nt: TGTGCCAGCAGCTCGGACAGGGCCCACGAGCAGTACTTC

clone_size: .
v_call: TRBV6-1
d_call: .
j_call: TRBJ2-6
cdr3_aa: CASSGWRTGANVLTF
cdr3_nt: TGTGCCAGCAGTGGTTGGAGGACTGGGGCCAACGTCCTGACTTTC

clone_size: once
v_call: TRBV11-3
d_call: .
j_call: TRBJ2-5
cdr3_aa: CASGYRVGETQYF
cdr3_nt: TGTGCCAGCGGATACAGGGTTGGGGAGACCCAGTACTTC

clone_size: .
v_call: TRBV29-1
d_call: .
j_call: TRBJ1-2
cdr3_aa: CSVDPDRNYGYTF
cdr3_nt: TGCAGCGTTGATCCGGACAGAAACTATGGCTACACCTTC